This TCR beta chain was observed in a study of breast tumors, draining lymph nodes, adjacent tissues. Germline V gene sequence: CDR1 SQVTM, CDR2 ANQGSEA. Trimming shortened V by 4 bases and J by 3 bases, and 7 bases separated the two germline ends. The CDR3 loop spans 12 amino acids. The lymph nodes were axillary draining lymph nodes from breast cancer patients. Study-wide points: The data were judged consistent with most tumor T cells coming from lymph node and expanding in tumor.

This clonotype appeared many times. No antigen is known for it. TCRdb redid the calling of the multiplex PCR reads with MiXCR, one entry per CDR3 protein. The sample has about 130,000 distinct CDR3 sequences, approximately 20% seen once. Sequencing was done on a sample of axillary lymph node tissue. The receptor comes from a female donor with breast cancer. Some clones in this sample may be carry-over from other donors' samples. The chain links TRBV29-1 to TRBJ2-1; D is unresolved. CDR3 nucleotide sequence: TGCAGCGTTGTGGCCAACTACAATGAGCAGTTCTTC. It specifies CSVVANYNEQFF.